The text below deals with one T cell receptor beta chain. This entry comes from a study of blood T cell repertoires in COVID-19. As for the study in general: Donors in the United States, Italy and Spain gave samples during acute or convalescent COVID-19.

V dropped 4 bases and J dropped 5; count of bases not matched to a gene: 7. The CDR3 covers 15 residues. In germline, CDR1 is WSHSY, CDR2 SAAADI. Methods used by the authors: Amplification from reference gene primers served as the basis for estimated nucleated cell counts. The assay was immunoSEQ multiplex PCR, and TCRdb's table has in-frame clones only and misses some. V and J calls plus clone size are reproduced from that table; the DNA served to infer D and trimming. Among some 220,000 clones listed, around three quarters were seen once. The receptor's source is a woman between 65 and 79 years old with acute or convalescent COVID-19. The specimen was peripheral blood. The chain couples TRBV10-2 to TRBJ1-3; 8 bases are a match to TRBD1. The CDR3, as DNA: TGCGCCAGCAGTGTACAGGGGGAAGGAAGAAACACCATATATTTT. It is translated as CASSVQGEGRNTIYF.